Sequencing of this T cell receptor beta chain was carried out in a study of CD8+ T cells in alopecia areata. Note on this clone: Its cognate antigen is unknown.

Extraction of RNA preceded its reverse transcription into cDNA, which served as the sequencing template. The data were produced by immunoSEQ multiplex PCR, yet TCRdb's version contains in-frame clones alone and is incomplete. Of 100,000 to 150,000 clones in the sample, 47% were seen once. General observations from the study: Normal scalp showed lower clonality than lesional scalp, especially alopecia totalis/universalis.

The germline gives CDR1 SQVTM, CDR2 ANQGSEA. This CDR3 comprises 13 residues. The V end lost 6 bases, the J end lost 2 bases, and 10 bases lay between the germline ends. The material sequenced was NKG2D-low CD8+ T cells sorted from blood. This receptor was identified in a human donor with alopecia areata. The J gene is TRBJ2-2, the V gene TRBV29-1; D gene uncertain. CDR3 nucleotide sequence: TGCAGCGTCGTAAAGACTAACACCGGGGAGCTGTTTTTT. Translating it yields CSVVKTNTGELFF.